The rows below give T cell receptor beta chains drawn from one sample of a study of beta chain features in type 1 diabetes. Libraries were prepared by immunoSEQ multiplex PCR; TCRdb keeps only in-frame clonotypes and omits some of them. The table records 350,000 to 400,000 clones, about 14% of them present only once. Sequencing was done on a sample of naive CD4+ T cells from blood. These receptors were obtained from a woman aged 18-35 years in good health. CDR3s leave out the opening cysteine and the closing phenylalanine or tryptophan.

J gene: TRBJ2-1; CDR3 length: 11; V gene: TRBV27; CDR3 protein: ASSLGQYNEQF
J gene: TRBJ2-3; CDR3 length: 12; V gene: TRBV27; CDR3 protein: ASSFRRSTDTQY
J gene: TRBJ2-1; CDR3 length: 12; V gene: TRBV7-2; CDR3 protein: ASRGTEPYNEQF
J gene: TRBJ1-2; CDR3 length: 12; V gene: TRBV19; CDR3 protein: ASSPQTGTYGYT
J gene: TRBJ2-7; CDR3 length: 11; V gene: TRBV25-1; CDR3 protein: ASSASGTYEQY
J gene: TRBJ1-2; CDR3 length: 11; V gene: TRBV7-9; CDR3 protein: ASSLEVDYGYT
J gene: TRBJ2-7; CDR3 length: 11; V gene: TRBV30; CDR3 protein: AWTSLSSGEQY
J gene: TRBJ2-7; CDR3 length: 10; V gene: TRBV30; CDR3 protein: AWGGAAYEQY
J gene: TRBJ2-7; CDR3 length: 13; V gene: TRBV25-1; CDR3 protein: ASSEAGTGGYEQY
J gene: TRBJ2-5; CDR3 length: 11; V gene: TRBV29-1; CDR3 protein: SVGRRGIETQY
J gene: TRBJ2-7; CDR3 length: 9; V gene: TRBV7-9; CDR3 protein: ASSSYYEQY
J gene: TRBJ2-5; CDR3 length: 12; V gene: TRBV2; CDR3 protein: ASQTSRTTETQY
J gene: TRBJ2-2; CDR3 length: 14; V gene: TRBV28; CDR3 protein: ASSFPDRGLTGELF
J gene: TRBJ2-7; CDR3 length: 13; V gene: TRBV18; CDR3 protein: ASSLRQGAGYEQY
J gene: TRBJ2-7; CDR3 length: 12; V gene: TRBV19; CDR3 protein: ASSNRGRSYEQY
J gene: TRBJ2-5; CDR3 length: 11; V gene: TRBV7-9; CDR3 protein: ASSLNREGTQY
J gene: TRBJ2-5; CDR3 length: 13; V gene: TRBV9; CDR3 protein: ASSVGVGDRETQY
J gene: TRBJ2-3; CDR3 length: 13; V gene: TRBV30; CDR3 protein: AWSVAGGFTDTQY
J gene: TRBJ2-5; CDR3 length: 13; V gene: TRBV30; CDR3 protein: ALRRADLPSETQY
J gene: TRBJ1-1; CDR3 length: 11; V gene: TRBV29-1; CDR3 protein: SGETGLNTEAF
J gene: TRBJ1-2; CDR3 length: 13; V gene: TRBV9; CDR3 protein: ASSVALRDNYGYT
J gene: TRBJ1-5; CDR3 length: 10; V gene: TRBV7-8; CDR3 protein: ASSTRVQPQH
J gene: TRBJ1-2; CDR3 length: 13; V gene: TRBV28; CDR3 protein: ASSSTGTPNYGYT
J gene: TRBJ1-1; CDR3 length: 14; V gene: TRBV25-1; CDR3 protein: ASSDPARGRYTEAF
J gene: TRBJ2-5; CDR3 length: 14; V gene: TRBV5-1; CDR3 protein: ASSLVYGRGVETQY
J gene: TRBJ2-7; CDR3 length: 11; V gene: TRBV18; CDR3 protein: ASSPNRDYEQY
J gene: TRBJ2-2; CDR3 length: 15; V gene: TRBV18; CDR3 protein: ASSPGLAGENTGELF
J gene: TRBJ2-1; CDR3 length: 11; V gene: TRBV5-4; CDR3 protein: ASSFGRPKEQF
J gene: TRBJ1-2; CDR3 length: 12; V gene: TRBV4-3; CDR3 protein: ASSQDFGAGGYT
J gene: TRBJ2-1; CDR3 length: 16; V gene: TRBV4-2; CDR3 protein: ASSQGVEGGSSYNEQF
J gene: TRBJ1-3; CDR3 length: 13; V gene: TRBV9; CDR3 protein: ASSRDTSSGNTIY
J gene: TRBJ2-7; CDR3 length: 13; V gene: TRBV4-1; CDR3 protein: ASSQAPRLADEQY
J gene: TRBJ2-7; CDR3 length: 11; V gene: TRBV4-2; CDR3 protein: ASSQPGRDQQY
J gene: TRBJ1-1; CDR3 length: 12; V gene: TRBV2; CDR3 protein: ASSEGTGWIEAF
J gene: TRBJ2-5; CDR3 length: 8; V gene: TRBV27; CDR3 protein: APIEKRTD
J gene: TRBJ1-5; CDR3 length: 11; V gene: TRBV23-1; CDR3 protein: AREGQAYQPQH
J gene: TRBJ2-7; CDR3 length: 12; V gene: TRBV7-9; CDR3 protein: ASSPGQGAVEQY
J gene: TRBJ2-1; CDR3 length: 12; V gene: TRBV5-1; CDR3 protein: ASSLTAGEDEQF
J gene: TRBJ2-5; CDR3 length: 11; V gene: TRBV5-1; CDR3 protein: ASSLAGGETQY
J gene: TRBJ1-2; CDR3 length: 16; V gene: TRBV9; CDR3 protein: ASSARGETGASNYGYT
J gene: TRBJ2-1; CDR3 length: 12; V gene: TRBV29-1; CDR3 protein: SVPGTGVYNEQF
J gene: TRBJ2-2; CDR3 length: 13; V gene: TRBV29-1; CDR3 protein: SAAAATRMDGELF
J gene: TRBJ1-5; CDR3 length: 13; V gene: TRBV4-2; CDR3 protein: ASSQVDRINQPQH
J gene: TRBJ2-6; CDR3 length: 12; V gene: TRBV9; CDR3 protein: ASSSSPRANVLT
J gene: TRBJ2-2; CDR3 length: 15; V gene: TRBV25-1; CDR3 protein: ASSSFRTSRRGGELF
J gene: TRBJ2-3; CDR3 length: 14; V gene: TRBV9; CDR3 protein: ASSVGTGSVADTQY
J gene: TRBJ1-2; CDR3 length: 12; V gene: TRBV7-9; CDR3 protein: ASSLALEGHGYT
J gene: TRBJ1-5; CDR3 length: 14; V gene: TRBV6-4; CDR3 protein: ASSDAQGNSNQPQH
J gene: TRBJ1-5; CDR3 length: 13; V gene: TRBV6-1; CDR3 protein: ASSEFTVNNQPQH
J gene: TRBJ2-7; CDR3 length: 12; V gene: TRBV30; CDR3 protein: ACTGLAGAYEQY
J gene: TRBJ2-3; CDR3 length: 10; V gene: TRBV28; CDR3 protein: ASSIQTDTQY
J gene: TRBJ2-7; CDR3 length: 14; V gene: TRBV5-1; CDR3 protein: ASSFGTSGTPYEQY
J gene: TRBJ2-7; CDR3 length: 13; V gene: TRBV21-1; CDR3 protein: ASSSEASGSPEQY
J gene: TRBJ1-2; CDR3 length: 11; V gene: TRBV5-5; CDR3 protein: ASGQGGSYGYT